Listed below are T cell receptor beta chains from one sample, sequenced in a study of Graves' ophthalmopathy and Graves' hyperthyroidism. TCRdb analysed the multiplex PCR reads with MiXCR anew, one entry per CDR3 protein. The sample records over 500,000 distinct CDR3 sequences, about 20% being singletons. The specimen was peripheral blood. These receptor sequences come from a woman under 30 with stable Graves' hyperthyroidism. Some clones in this sample may be carry-over from other donors' samples. Both conserved end residues are part of each CDR3. The D gene is left open where the match is weak. The size of a clone is reported for some rows only, either as once, few or many, or as a class for expanded clones.

V	size	J	D	DNA	CDR3
TRBV9	.	TRBJ1-6	.	TGTGCCAGCAGCGTAAGTCCAGGGATTGGATTGAATTCACCCCTCCACTTT	CASSVSPGIGLNSPLHF
TRBV18	.	TRBJ1-6	.	TGTGCCAGCTCACCTCAGGGGCGCGATAATTCACCCCTCCACTTT	CASSPQGRDNSPLHF
TRBV5-4	many	TRBJ1-6	.	TGTGCCAGCAGCTTCGGGGGCACAGCCTATAATTCACCCCTCCACTTT	CASSFGGTAYNSPLHF
TRBV6-1	.	TRBJ1-5	.	TGTGCCAGCAGAGGGACGTTCAATCAGCCCCAGCATTTT	CASRGTFNQPQHF
TRBV19	many	TRBJ2-2	TRBD2	TGTGCCGTAAATAGCGGGGGGGCCCGCACCGGGGAGCTGTTTTTT	CAVNSGGARTGELFF
TRBV30	few	TRBJ2-7	.	TGTGCCTGGAGGCGGGACAGCTACGAGCAGTACTTC	CAWRRDSYEQYF
TRBV28	many	TRBJ2-5	.	TGTGCCAGCAGCGAACTAGTGGGGAATAAAGAGACCCAGTACTTC	CASSELVGNKETQYF
TRBV11-2	.	TRBJ1-1	TRBD1	TGTGCCAGCAGCTTAGATGGGCGACAGGGGAGTACTGAAGCTTTCTTT	CASSLDGRQGSTEAFF
TRBV28	.	TRBJ2-7	.	TGTGCCAGCAGTCTGCTCGACAGAAACTACGAGCAGTACTTC	CASSLLDRNYEQYF
TRBV10-3	once	TRBJ1-2	.	TGTGCCATCAGCTTCGCAGGTGGCTACACCTTC	CAISFAGGYTF
TRBV14	few	TRBJ1-3	.	TGTGCCAGCAGATGGGGGGTCCGTGGAAACACCATATATTTT	CASRWGVRGNTIYF
TRBV6-1	.	TRBJ1-3	TRBD1	TGTGCCAGCACTCCATACGGGACAGGACATGGAAACACCATATATTTT	CASTPYGTGHGNTIYF
TRBV11-2	many	TRBJ2-7	TRBD2	TGTGCCAGCAGCTCGGGAGGCGGGAGGGCCAGCTACGAGCAGTACTTC	CASSSGGGRASYEQYF
TRBV2	many	TRBJ1-5	.	TGTGCCAGCAGAACGGACAGCCTAAATCAGCCCCAGCATTTT	CASRTDSLNQPQHF
TRBV9	few	TRBJ1-2	TRBD1	TGTGCCAGCAGCGCCGGGACAGCAGGGGAGGGCTACACCTTC	CASSAGTAGEGYTF
TRBV6-1	many	TRBJ2-5	.	TGTGCCGCACGTGGGGGTAGGGAGACCCAGTACTTC	CAARGGRETQYF
TRBV28	many	TRBJ1-1	.	TGTGCCAGCAGTTTCTACAGGTTGAACACTGAAGCTTTCTTT	CASSFYRLNTEAFF
TRBV30	few	TRBJ1-2	.	TGTGCCTGGAGTCCGGACGGACCTTCCAACTACACCTTC	CAWSPDGPSNYTF
TRBV12-3/TRBV12-4	few	TRBJ1-2	TRBD1	TGTGCCAGCACCTTGGGACAGCTAAACTATGGCTACACCTTC	CASTLGQLNYGYTF
TRBV6-7	few	TRBJ1-1	TRBD1	TGTGCCAGCAGTTACCCGAACCCCGACAGGGAATGGTGTGGGAACACTGAAGCTTTCTTT	CASSYPNPDREWCGNTEAFF
TRBV10-3	.	TRBJ1-1	.	TGTGCCATCACGGGGGCAGGGAACACTGAAGCTTTCTTT	CAITGAGNTEAFF
TRBV29-1	many	TRBJ1-1	.	TGCAGCGTTGACGGTCAGGTGGATTACTTCTTT	CSVDGQVDYFF
TRBV6-1	.	TRBJ1-1	.	TGTGCCTGCCAGCGTCAGTGGAACACTGAAGCTTTCTTT	CACQRQWNTEAFF
TRBV6-2/TRBV6-3	.	TRBJ2-7	TRBD1	TGTGCCAGCAGGGCCGGGACAGGCTTCTCTCTACCCTCCTCCTACGAGCAGTACTTC	CASRAGTGFSLPSSYEQYF
TRBV12-3/TRBV12-4	many	TRBJ2-5	TRBD2	TGTGCCAGCAGCACTAGCGGGCCAGAGACCCAGTACTTC	CASSTSGPETQYF
TRBV12-3/TRBV12-4	many	TRBJ1-2	.	TGTGCCAGCAGTTTGGATGGTCATCAGGGTGGCTACACCTTC	CASSLDGHQGGYTF
TRBV6-1	few	TRBJ2-2	.	TGTGCCAGCAGTAGAGTTGGGAGACGTAGCACCGGGGAGCTGTTTTTT	CASSRVGRRSTGELFF
TRBV19	many	TRBJ1-1	.	TGTGCCAGTAGTACCCGACGGACAGCGAACACTGAAGCTTTCTTT	CASSTRRTANTEAFF
TRBV28	many	TRBJ2-5	.	TGTGCCAGCAGTTGGGTGTTTTTGACCGACAGGTTCCAAGAGACCCAGTACTTC	CASSWVFLTDRFQETQYF
TRBV11-2	many	TRBJ2-7	TRBD1	TGTGCCAGCAGCTTTTCCCCCCCCGGGACAGGTTCCTACGAGCAGTACTTC	CASSFSPPGTGSYEQYF
TRBV6-1	.	TRBJ2-2	.	TGTGCCAGCAGTGCGGCCACCCCCGGGGAGCTGTTTTTT	CASSAATPGELFF
TRBV10-2	many	TRBJ1-3	TRBD1	TGCGCCAGCAGTAACAGGGGCTCTGGAAACACCATATATTTT	CASSNRGSGNTIYF